This T cell receptor beta chain was obtained from a study of T cells in Graves' hyperthyroidism and ophthalmopathy. This clonotype was picked up a small number of times. A clone one base away is much larger, so this may be a read error. Amplification of TCR beta CDR3 regions used RNA as the template. HTBI primers were employed in a first-round RT-PCR of the TCR CDR3. MiXCR, applied by TCRdb to the multiplex PCR reads, yields one record per CDR3 protein. The profile shows about 330,000 distinct CDR3 sequences, about 13% of them singletons. V lost 8 bases and J 4 bases, leaving 17 bases between the germline ends. This CDR3 region has 14 residues. Germline CDR1 and CDR2: SNHLY and FYNNEI.

The specimen was blood. The rearrangement links TRBV2 to TRBJ1-1; a possible D gene is TRBD1 (5 bases). The sequence was collected from a middle-aged woman with Graves' ophthalmopathy. CDR3 sequence reads: CASGTYPWATEAFF. CDR3 in DNA: TGTGCCAGCGGGACTTATCCATGGGCCACTGAAGCTTTCTTT.